This TCR beta chain originates from a study of T cells in localized non-small cell lung cancer. TCRdb keeps only in-frame clones here, not all; method: immunoSEQ multiplex PCR. The data contain 20,000 to 30,000 clones, less than 90% of them singletons. Study-wide results and caveats: Uninvolved adjacent lung had higher T cell clonality than tumor and all other tissues. Longer overall survival was linked to higher blood T cell density.

In regard to this clone: Antigen specificity is unknown.

The origin of this receptor is a woman aged 40-69 years with stage I lung adenocarcinoma. Here the sequenced sample was peripheral blood, taken before any cancer treatment.

In nucleotides, the CDR3 is TGCAGCGTTGCGGGGGGGGACAGGGGCTACGAGCAGTACTTC. The encoded protein is CSVAGGDRGYEQYF. The V gene is TRBV29-1, the J gene TRBJ2-7; 10 bases map to TRBD1. The CDR3 is 14 residues long. Per the germline V gene, CDR1 is SQVTM and CDR2 is ANQGSEA. The V and J ends lost 4 bases and 3 bases, in that order; junction bases with no gene match: 6.